What follows is one T cell receptor beta chain and its context. The CDR3 is made up of 14 amino acids. V was cut by 5 bases and J by 2 bases, with 13 bases left in between. Germline V gene lookup returns CDR1 SGDLS and CDR2 YYNGEE. Vbeta (60) and Jbeta (13) primers were used in the PCR. This table comes from immunoSEQ multiplex PCR, and its TCRdb copy is limited to in-frame clones, with some not included. This repertoire shows some 90,000 clones, around 78% found once; its top ten account for around 4.4%. The data originate from a study of cytomegalovirus exposure and HLA in healthy donors. The sample consisted of PBMCs. The chain is built from TRBV9 and TRBJ1-2, with D perhaps matching TRBD1 (5 bases). The clonotype comes from a male donor in good health and CMV-seropositive. CDR3 residues: CASSPSGGNYGYTF. CDR3 in DNA: TGTGCCAGCAGTCCCTCCGGGGGAAACTATGGCTACACCTTC.